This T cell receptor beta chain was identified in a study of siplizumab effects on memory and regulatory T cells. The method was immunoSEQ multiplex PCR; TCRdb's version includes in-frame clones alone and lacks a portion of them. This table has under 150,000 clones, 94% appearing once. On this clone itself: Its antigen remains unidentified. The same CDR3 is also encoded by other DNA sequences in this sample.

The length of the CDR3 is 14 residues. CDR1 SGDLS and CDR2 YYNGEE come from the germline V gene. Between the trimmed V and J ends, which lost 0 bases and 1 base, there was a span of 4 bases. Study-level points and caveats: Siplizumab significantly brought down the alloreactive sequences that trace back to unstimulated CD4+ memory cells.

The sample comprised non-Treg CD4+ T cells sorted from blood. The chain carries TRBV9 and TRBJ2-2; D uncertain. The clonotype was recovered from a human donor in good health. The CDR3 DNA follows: TGTGCCAGCAGCGTAGAAGGGAACACCGGGGAGCTGTTTTTT. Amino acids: CASSVEGNTGELFF.